This is a list of T cell receptor beta chains from one sample in a study of low-dose radiotherapy and immunotherapy resistance in tumors. TCRdb reanalysed the reads using MiXCR and keeps one entry per CDR3 protein. The table includes under 90,000 distinct CDR3 sequences, 15% to 20% detected once. This sample comprised PBMCs, obtained after low-dose radiotherapy plus immunotherapy. The receptors were sampled from a male donor with prostate cancer. Each CDR3 is given with its conserved first and last residue. The D gene is left open where the match is weak. Clone size is not always given. Where it is, it says once, few, many or a class for expanded clones.

clone_size: NA; v_call: TRBV14; d_call: NA; j_call: TRBJ2-7; cdr3_nt: TGTGCCAGCAGCCAAGTAAAGTACGAGCAGTACTTC; cdr3_aa: CASSQVKYEQYF
clone_size: many; v_call: TRBV30; d_call: NA; j_call: TRBJ2-7; cdr3_nt: TGTGCCTGGACGACTAGTCCCTACGAGCAGTACTTC; cdr3_aa: CAWTTSPYEQYF
clone_size: NA; v_call: TRBV2; d_call: NA; j_call: TRBJ1-3; cdr3_nt: TGTGCCAGCAGCGGACAGAGGCACACCATATATTTT; cdr3_aa: CASSGQRHTIYF
clone_size: many; v_call: TRBV29-1; d_call: TRBD2; j_call: TRBJ2-3; cdr3_nt: TGCAGCTCGGGAAGCGGGAGTCGGTATACGCAGTATTTT; cdr3_aa: CSSGSGSRYTQYF
clone_size: many; v_call: TRBV18; d_call: NA; j_call: TRBJ2-2; cdr3_nt: TGTGCCAGCTCTTCCCGCTCAGAACAGAACACCGGGGAGCTGTTTTTT; cdr3_aa: CASSSRSEQNTGELFF
clone_size: many; v_call: TRBV20-1; d_call: NA; j_call: TRBJ2-1; cdr3_nt: TGCAGTGCTAGAGACCAAGCTGCCGAGAATTACAATGAGCAGTTCTTC; cdr3_aa: CSARDQAAENYNEQFF
clone_size: NA; v_call: TRBV11-1; d_call: NA; j_call: TRBJ1-5; cdr3_nt: TGTGCCAGCAGCTTAGGGGCTGAACAGCCCCAGCATTTT; cdr3_aa: CASSLGAEQPQHF
clone_size: many; v_call: TRBV7-2; d_call: NA; j_call: TRBJ2-3; cdr3_nt: TGTGCCAGCAGCCATTACGGAACCACAGATACGCAGTATTTT; cdr3_aa: CASSHYGTTDTQYF
clone_size: many; v_call: TRBV29-1; d_call: NA; j_call: TRBJ2-1; cdr3_nt: TGCAGCGTTCCGGGCCAGGGGTCCAATGAGCAGTTCTTC; cdr3_aa: CSVPGQGSNEQFF
clone_size: NA; v_call: TRBV9; d_call: NA; j_call: TRBJ2-1; cdr3_nt: TGTGCCAGCAGCCCGCATAGGGGACGGGACTTTTTGAGCTCCTACAATGAGCAGTTCTTC; cdr3_aa: CASSPHRGRDFLSSYNEQFF
clone_size: many; v_call: TRBV7-2; d_call: NA; j_call: TRBJ2-7; cdr3_nt: TGTGCCAGCAGCTTCGTCGGGGTGGGAGAGCAGTACTTC; cdr3_aa: CASSFVGVGEQYF
clone_size: many; v_call: TRBV30; d_call: NA; j_call: TRBJ2-5; cdr3_nt: TGTGCCTGGAATTCTAGGGGGGTGGGGACCCAGTACTTC; cdr3_aa: CAWNSRGVGTQYF
clone_size: many; v_call: TRBV2; d_call: NA; j_call: TRBJ1-4; cdr3_nt: TGTGCCAGCAGCGGCACCGGGTACGAACTGTTTTTT; cdr3_aa: CASSGTGYELFF
clone_size: NA; v_call: TRBV7-2; d_call: NA; j_call: TRBJ2-5; cdr3_nt: TGTGCCAGCAGCTTAGGTGACAGGAAAAGCCAAGAGACCCAGTACTTC; cdr3_aa: CASSLGDRKSQETQYF
clone_size: NA; v_call: TRBV27; d_call: TRBD2; j_call: TRBJ2-7; cdr3_nt: TGTGCCAGCAGTTTATCTCCCGAGTCGGGGGGGACGTCCGAGCAGTACTTC; cdr3_aa: CASSLSPESGGTSEQYF
clone_size: many; v_call: TRBV4-1; d_call: NA; j_call: TRBJ2-2; cdr3_nt: TGCGCCAGCAGCCAAGAGCGGGATCGGGACACCGGGGAGCTGTTTTTT; cdr3_aa: CASSQERDRDTGELFF
clone_size: NA; v_call: TRBV28; d_call: TRBD1; j_call: TRBJ2-7; cdr3_nt: TGTGCCAGTAGAGTAGGGGGGACAGGGAGGATCCACGAGCAGTACTTC; cdr3_aa: CASRVGGTGRIHEQYF
clone_size: many; v_call: TRBV29-1; d_call: NA; j_call: TRBJ2-6; cdr3_nt: TGCAGCGTTGTAAAGCAGGACCTCTCTGGGGCCAACGTCCTGACTTTC; cdr3_aa: CSVVKQDLSGANVLTF